The entry that follows covers one TCR beta chain sequence. Its antigen is undetermined. These data belong to a study of PD-1 blockade in classical Hodgkin lymphoma. Across the study: Intravenous infusions of nivolumab 3 mg/kg reached patients every 2 weeks.

Assay used: immunoSEQ multiplex PCR; TCRdb lists only in-frame clones, some missing. The table lists fewer than 25,000 clones, 80% of them singletons. CDR1 is LNHDA and CDR2 is SQIVND in the germline V gene (reference sequence). The CDR3 has 15 residues. V was clipped by 5 bases and J by 1 base; unmatched bases: 4. Study conclusions and caveats: By C4D1 there was a significant rise in CD4+ TCR diversity but not in CD8+ TCR diversity.

Autologous stem cell transplantation was followed by relapse in every patient, and brentuximab vedotin exposure varied. The material sequenced was peripheral blood mononuclear cells (PBMCs), taken at baseline. This clonotype was obtained from a human donor with classical Hodgkin lymphoma. The chain carries TRBV19 and TRBJ2-7; TRBD2 matches at 11 bases. DNA for the CDR3: TGTGCCAGTAGTCTGGGGACTAGCGGATCCTACGAGCAGTACTTC. Translation gives CASSLGTSGSYEQYF.